This TCR beta chain was recorded in a study of blood T cells in healthy people across ages (dated by TCRdb to the mid-2010s). Concerning the study at large: In model experiments, template switching captured about one uniquely barcoded TCR beta cDNA molecule for every two T cells. Age-related changes in TCR beta repertoire diversity were measured in the study by deep sequencing normalized with unique cDNA molecular identifiers. The study analyzed two additional independent replicas of 1 million unique cDNA reads from the same blood draw for two donors, one aged 18 to 29 and one aged 80 or older. Four age groups were formed from the donors: young (average about 16 years), middle-aged (more than 35), aged (about 62) and long-lived (less than 85). To avoid experimental bias, donors of different ages were randomly spread across the sequencing lanes. What the study reported, not specific to this receptor: The long-lived group showed more naive CD4+ T cells, fewer expanded clones and increased TCR diversity than the aged group, suggesting age selection. Estimates of total diversity based on one million sequenced T cells were considered lower bounds and underestimates. As age increased, observed TCR beta diversity per million T cells dropped in a roughly linear way, and a significant reduction was already evident by age 40. Donor CMV infection status was unknown, potentially confounding age-related changes in expanded clonotypes. Because profiling used bulk unsorted PBMCs, naive and antigen-experienced compartments could not be compared conclusively. Observed TCR beta diversity correlated strongly with the percentage of naive T cells measured by flow cytometry.

About this clonotype: Its binding antigen is unknown. The sample holds no much larger clone one base away, and base qualities are not on file.

From cysteine to phenylalanine, the CDR3 is 13 amino acids long. Solely the CDR3 DNA is kept, with 39 bases framed from the first base. CDR1 MNHEY and CDR2 SVGAGI are derived from the germline V gene. V and J lose 5 bases and 7 bases, and a span of 14 bases separates them. The 39 donors, aged about 6 to 90 years, were systemically healthy Caucasian individuals from Russia. Approximately 9.3 milliliters of peripheral blood were collected from each donor into EDTA-treated Vacutainer tubes. Ficoll-Paque density-gradient centrifugation was used to isolate PBMCs, with at least 7 million obtained per sample. Total RNA was extracted from PBMCs with Trizol reagent, with at least 6 micrograms obtained per sample. Naive CD45RAhigh/CD27high T cell percentages were measured by flow cytometry on a PBMC aliquot from every donor. Library preparation used 5' RACE. These reads were obtained on an Illumina HiSeq 2500. A second 7 to 11 cycle PCR used a sample-barcoded 5' primer and a J-beta primer mix. A unique molecular identifier was introduced onto each TCR beta cDNA molecule by a template-switch 5' adaptor carrying 12 random nucleotides. At least 2.5 million CDR3-containing paired-end reads were obtained from each sample. First-strand cDNA was synthesized from all RNA with the Mint cDNA synthesis kit, primed by a TRBC-specific oligonucleotide. Following uracil-DNA glycosylase treatment, a first 18-cycle PCR with universal primers M1SS and BC2_uni_R was performed on all cDNA. Regarding the original processing steps: For normalization, 1 million high-quality reads were randomly selected from each sample, with every read carrying a distinct molecular identifier. Instead of being binned into consensus sequences, reads that shared molecular identifiers were thrown out. MiTCR, run with a Q25 quality threshold and the strictest error-elimination algorithm, handled CDR3 identification, clonotype clustering and error correction. A nonparametric unseen species model with Euler transformation was used to estimate a lower bound on total TCR beta diversity. Using fastp trimming at Q25 and MiXCR clonotype assembly, TCRdb reanalyzed the public sequencing data and kept in-frame beta chains. For every CDR3 protein sequence, its rows merge into one entry that carries the most common genes and DNA. TCRdb assigned the V and J calls; the authors' analysis was not used. In all, the sample holds about 640,000 distinct CDR3 sequences, and about 54% of those were seen once. Clones ranked in the top ten supply approximately 37% of the sample.

The chain uses TRBV6-5 and TRBJ1-2; matching of 6 bases hints at TRBD1 as the D gene. The sample was blood. The TCR originated in a man aged 60 to 69 in good health. The nucleotide sequence is TGTGCCAGCAGTCAGGGGACGTGGCTTGGCTACACCTTC. It translates to CASSQGTWLGYTF.